A selection of T cell receptor beta chains follows, all from one sample in a study of cytomegalovirus exposure and HLA in healthy donors. The repertoire was sequenced with immunoSEQ multiplex PCR; TCRdb's copy has only in-frame clones and lacks some. The top ten hold 2% to 2.5% of the sample, which has fewer than 200,000 clones, 55% to 75% seen once. Sequencing was performed on PBMCs. These receptors were taken from a human donor in good health. Each CDR3 is given with its conserved first and last residue. The order of the fields is J gene, clone size, D gene, V gene, CDR3 protein, CDR3 DNA. D genes are given only for firm matches. Clone size appears in some rows only: once, few, many, or a class for an expanded clone.

j_call: TRBJ1-3; clone_size: few; d_call: NA; v_call: TRBV6-5; cdr3_aa: CASSPDSSSGNTIYF; cdr3_nt: TGTGCCAGCAGTCCAGACAGCTCTTCTGGAAACACCATATATTTT
j_call: TRBJ2-2; clone_size: NA; d_call: NA; v_call: TRBV4-3; cdr3_aa: CASSQQGNTGELFF; cdr3_nt: TGCGCCAGCAGCCAACAGGGGAACACCGGGGAGCTGTTTTTT
j_call: TRBJ2-5; clone_size: NA; d_call: NA; v_call: TRBV7-9; cdr3_aa: CASSQNLGTVGGTQYF; cdr3_nt: TGTGCCAGCAGCCAAAACCTCGGGACTGTGGGCGGGACCCAGTACTTC
j_call: TRBJ2-2; clone_size: once; d_call: NA; v_call: TRBV7-3; cdr3_aa: CASRGRGSSGELFF; cdr3_nt: TGTGCCAGCAGGGGGAGGGGGAGTTCCGGGGAGCTGTTTTTT
j_call: TRBJ2-1; clone_size: few; d_call: TRBD2; v_call: TRBV9; cdr3_aa: CASSGRSGGYNEQFF; cdr3_nt: TGTGCCAGCAGCGGACGTAGCGGGGGGTACAATGAGCAGTTCTTC
j_call: TRBJ2-5; clone_size: NA; d_call: TRBD2; v_call: TRBV4-1; cdr3_aa: CASSQELRTSGYQETQYF; cdr3_nt: TGCGCCAGCAGCCAAGAGTTGAGGACTAGCGGGTACCAAGAGACCCAGTACTTC
j_call: TRBJ1-6; clone_size: NA; d_call: NA; v_call: TRBV9; cdr3_aa: CASSRGENSPLHF; cdr3_nt: TGTGCCAGCAGTAGGGGCGAGAATTCACCCCTCCACTTT
j_call: TRBJ2-3; clone_size: NA; d_call: TRBD1; v_call: TRBV5-1; cdr3_aa: CASIQGQGADTQYF; cdr3_nt: TGCGCCAGCATCCAAGGACAGGGTGCAGATACGCAGTATTTT
j_call: TRBJ1-5; clone_size: once; d_call: TRBD1; v_call: TRBV5-6; cdr3_aa: CASSRDRAGQPQHF; cdr3_nt: TGTGCCAGCAGCCGAGACAGGGCCGGACAGCCCCAGCATTTT
j_call: TRBJ1-1; clone_size: NA; d_call: TRBD1; v_call: TRBV5-1; cdr3_aa: CASSLGGGNTEAFF; cdr3_nt: TGCGCCAGCAGCTTAGGGGGCGGGAACACTGAAGCTTTCTTT
j_call: TRBJ1-5; clone_size: NA; d_call: TRBD1; v_call: TRBV27; cdr3_aa: CASSLAGTGGQPQHF; cdr3_nt: TGTGCCAGCAGTCTGGCCGGGACAGGGGGCCAGCCCCAGCATTTT
j_call: TRBJ2-7; clone_size: NA; d_call: NA; v_call: TRBV6-5; cdr3_aa: CASRAGPRGSYEQYF; cdr3_nt: TGTGCCAGCAGGGCGGGACCCCGAGGCTCCTACGAGCAGTACTTC
j_call: TRBJ2-7; clone_size: NA; d_call: NA; v_call: TRBV10-3; cdr3_aa: CAISQNRYRDSYEQYF; cdr3_nt: TGTGCCATCAGCCAAAACCGTTACAGGGACTCCTACGAGCAGTACTTC
j_call: TRBJ2-5; clone_size: NA; d_call: TRBD1; v_call: TRBV11-2; cdr3_aa: CASSQWGTGGMGETQYF; cdr3_nt: TGTGCCAGCAGCCAGTGGGGGACAGGGGGCATGGGAGAGACCCAGTACTTC
j_call: TRBJ2-1; clone_size: NA; d_call: TRBD2; v_call: TRBV2; cdr3_aa: CASSEGGGTSYNEQFF; cdr3_nt: TGTGCCAGCAGTGAAGGCGGGGGGACTTCCTACAATGAGCAGTTCTTC
j_call: TRBJ2-7; clone_size: NA; d_call: NA; v_call: TRBV7-2; cdr3_aa: CASSTRQESYEQYF; cdr3_nt: TGTGCCAGCAGCACCCGACAGGAATCCTACGAGCAGTACTTC
j_call: TRBJ2-5; clone_size: NA; d_call: NA; v_call: TRBV5-1; cdr3_aa: CASSLELGRETQYF; cdr3_nt: TGCGCCAGCAGCTTGGAACTAGGGAGGGAGACCCAGTACTTC
j_call: TRBJ1-2; clone_size: NA; d_call: NA; v_call: TRBV5-4; cdr3_aa: CASSLPLGSPYGYTF; cdr3_nt: TGTGCCAGCAGCTTGCCCCTGGGCTCTCCCTATGGCTACACCTTC
j_call: TRBJ2-3; clone_size: NA; d_call: TRBD1; v_call: TRBV5-1; cdr3_aa: CASSLEGRQGPVNTDTQYF; cdr3_nt: TGCGCCAGCAGCTTGGAGGGACGACAGGGACCGGTAAACACAGATACGCAGTATTTT
j_call: TRBJ1-2; clone_size: NA; d_call: NA; v_call: TRBV5-6; cdr3_aa: CASRPRFDWGYTF; cdr3_nt: TGTGCCAGCAGACCCAGGTTCGATTGGGGCTACACCTTC
j_call: TRBJ2-7; clone_size: few; d_call: TRBD1; v_call: TRBV27; cdr3_aa: CASSWGTDYEQYF; cdr3_nt: TGTGCCAGCAGTTGGGGGACAGACTACGAGCAGTACTTC
j_call: TRBJ2-7; clone_size: NA; d_call: NA; v_call: TRBV9; cdr3_aa: CASSASQGHLYEQYF; cdr3_nt: TGTGCCAGCAGCGCGAGCCAGGGACACCTCTACGAGCAGTACTTC
j_call: TRBJ1-3; clone_size: NA; d_call: NA; v_call: TRBV4-3; cdr3_aa: CASSQGIIGSFGNTIYF; cdr3_nt: TGCGCCAGCAGCCAAGGGATAATAGGGAGTTTTGGAAACACCATATATTTT
j_call: TRBJ2-1; clone_size: NA; d_call: TRBD2; v_call: TRBV7-9; cdr3_aa: CASSSPGRVNEQFF; cdr3_nt: TGTGCCAGCAGCTCCCCGGGGAGGGTCAATGAGCAGTTCTTC
j_call: TRBJ2-1; clone_size: NA; d_call: NA; v_call: TRBV9; cdr3_aa: CASSVGASSYNEQFF; cdr3_nt: TGTGCCAGCAGCGTAGGTGCGAGCTCCTACAATGAGCAGTTCTTC
j_call: TRBJ1-1; clone_size: NA; d_call: NA; v_call: TRBV29-1; cdr3_aa: CSAYLNTEAFF; cdr3_nt: TGCAGCGCCTACTTGAACACTGAAGCTTTCTTT
j_call: TRBJ1-1; clone_size: NA; d_call: TRBD1; v_call: TRBV4-2; cdr3_aa: CASSQAQGAMNTEAFF; cdr3_nt: TGTGCCAGCAGCCAAGCCCAGGGGGCGATGAACACTGAAGCTTTCTTT
j_call: TRBJ1-1; clone_size: NA; d_call: NA; v_call: TRBV19; cdr3_aa: CASRPGRRGDNRQAFF; cdr3_nt: TGTGCCAGTAGACCCGGACGACGTGGGGACAATCGCCAAGCTTTCTTT
j_call: TRBJ1-1; clone_size: NA; d_call: TRBD1; v_call: TRBV5-4; cdr3_aa: CASSLAGTGNTEAFF; cdr3_nt: TGTGCCAGCAGCTTAGCCGGGACAGGGAACACTGAAGCTTTCTTT
j_call: TRBJ1-1; clone_size: NA; d_call: NA; v_call: TRBV19; cdr3_aa: CASSPRTLAEAFF; cdr3_nt: TGTGCCAGTAGTCCGAGGACATTAGCTGAAGCTTTCTTT
j_call: TRBJ2-1; clone_size: NA; d_call: TRBD1; v_call: TRBV25-1; cdr3_aa: CASSRADRPYNEQFF; cdr3_nt: TGTGCCAGCAGTCGTGCGGACAGGCCCTACAATGAGCAGTTCTTC
j_call: TRBJ1-1; clone_size: few; d_call: NA; v_call: TRBV29-1; cdr3_aa: CSAGGTEAFF; cdr3_nt: TGCAGCGCCGGGGGCACTGAAGCTTTCTTT
j_call: TRBJ2-2; clone_size: NA; d_call: NA; v_call: TRBV9; cdr3_aa: CASSVASGNTPGELFF; cdr3_nt: TGTGCCAGCAGCGTAGCGTCGGGGAATACCCCCGGGGAGCTGTTTTTT
j_call: TRBJ2-7; clone_size: NA; d_call: TRBD2; v_call: TRBV27; cdr3_aa: CASSWAGGPSYEQYF; cdr3_nt: TGTGCCAGCAGTTGGGCGGGGGGCCCCTCCTACGAGCAGTACTTC
j_call: TRBJ1-2; clone_size: NA; d_call: NA; v_call: TRBV27; cdr3_aa: CASSVDRLLNYGYTF; cdr3_nt: TGTGCCAGCAGTGTGGACAGACTACTGAACTATGGCTACACCTTC
j_call: TRBJ2-7; clone_size: NA; d_call: NA; v_call: TRBV15; cdr3_aa: CATSRDVRASYEQYF; cdr3_nt: TGTGCCACCAGCAGAGATGTCAGGGCCTCCTACGAGCAGTACTTC
j_call: TRBJ1-1; clone_size: few; d_call: NA; v_call: TRBV2; cdr3_aa: CASIQIEAFF; cdr3_nt: TGTGCCAGCATCCAGATTGAAGCTTTCTTT
j_call: TRBJ2-3; clone_size: NA; d_call: NA; v_call: TRBV2; cdr3_aa: CASSGRGTDTQYF; cdr3_nt: TGTGCCAGCAGCGGGCGGGGCACAGATACGCAGTATTTT
j_call: TRBJ1-1; clone_size: once; d_call: NA; v_call: TRBV2; cdr3_aa: CASSLQMNTEAFF; cdr3_nt: TGTGCCAGCAGCTTACAAATGAACACTGAAGCTTTCTTT
j_call: TRBJ2-7; clone_size: NA; d_call: TRBD1; v_call: TRBV4-1; cdr3_aa: CASSRGGRDSSYEQYF; cdr3_nt: TGCGCCAGCAGCCGGGGTGGACGGGACAGCTCCTACGAGCAGTACTTC
j_call: TRBJ2-5; clone_size: NA; d_call: TRBD1; v_call: TRBV9; cdr3_aa: CASSLDRGRGETQYF; cdr3_nt: TGTGCCAGCAGCTTAGACAGGGGCCGGGGGGAGACCCAGTACTTC
j_call: TRBJ2-2; clone_size: NA; d_call: NA; v_call: TRBV7-6; cdr3_aa: CASSLATSTGELFF; cdr3_nt: TGTGCCAGCAGCTTAGCGACTAGCACCGGGGAGCTGTTTTTT
j_call: TRBJ2-1; clone_size: NA; d_call: TRBD2; v_call: TRBV7-6; cdr3_aa: CASSLTVTSGGIYNEQFF; cdr3_nt: TGTGCCAGCAGCTTAACCGTGACTAGCGGGGGAATCTACAATGAGCAGTTCTTC
j_call: TRBJ2-7; clone_size: NA; d_call: TRBD1; v_call: TRBV5-4; cdr3_aa: CASSHGGQGGYEQYF; cdr3_nt: TGTGCCAGCAGCCACGGGGGACAGGGGGGCTACGAGCAGTACTTC
j_call: TRBJ1-4; clone_size: NA; d_call: NA; v_call: TRBV11-3; cdr3_aa: CASSLGSRGNEKLFF; cdr3_nt: TGTGCCAGCAGCCTAGGAAGCAGGGGAAATGAAAAACTGTTTTTT
j_call: TRBJ2-7; clone_size: NA; d_call: NA; v_call: TRBV30; cdr3_aa: CAWSVQGFEQYF; cdr3_nt: TGTGCCTGGAGTGTGCAGGGCTTCGAGCAGTACTTC
j_call: TRBJ2-3; clone_size: NA; d_call: TRBD2; v_call: TRBV28; cdr3_aa: CASSSAGLAGHTDTQYF; cdr3_nt: TGTGCCAGCAGTTCCGCCGGTCTAGCGGGGCACACAGATACGCAGTATTTT
j_call: TRBJ2-7; clone_size: NA; d_call: NA; v_call: TRBV30; cdr3_aa: CAWRWGLEQYF; cdr3_nt: TGTGCCTGGAGATGGGGGCTCGAGCAGTACTTC
j_call: TRBJ1-3; clone_size: many; d_call: TRBD1; v_call: TRBV2; cdr3_aa: CASSRDREGNTIYF; cdr3_nt: TGTGCCAGCAGTCGGGACAGGGAGGGGAACACCATATATTTT
j_call: TRBJ2-5; clone_size: NA; d_call: NA; v_call: TRBV7-3; cdr3_aa: CASSFSPGGQETQYF; cdr3_nt: TGTGCCAGCAGCTTTAGCCCCGGGGGCCAAGAGACCCAGTACTTC
j_call: TRBJ2-7; clone_size: few; d_call: TRBD1; v_call: TRBV7-2; cdr3_aa: CASSPAGQGLYEQYF; cdr3_nt: TGTGCCAGCAGCCCCGCGGGACAGGGGCTCTACGAGCAGTACTTC
j_call: TRBJ1-4; clone_size: NA; d_call: NA; v_call: TRBV25-1; cdr3_aa: CASSEYGGPEKLFF; cdr3_nt: TGTGCCAGCAGTGAATACGGGGGGCCTGAAAAACTGTTTTTT